The text below deals with one T cell receptor (beta chain). No cognate antigen has been identified for it. One base away there is no much larger clone; base qualities are not given. The library was built by means of 5' RACE. TCRdb records Illumina HiSeq 2500 as the sequencer. A second roughly 6 to 11 cycle PCR used a sample-barcoded 5' primer and a J-beta primer mix. Each TCR beta cDNA molecule received a unique molecular identifier from a template-switch 5' adaptor carrying 12 random nucleotides. Each sample yielded at least 3 million CDR3-containing paired-end reads. The Mint cDNA synthesis kit, primed by a TRBC-specific oligonucleotide, was used to synthesize first-strand cDNA from all RNA. All cDNA was treated with uracil-DNA glycosylase and then went through a first 18-cycle PCR with the universal primers M1SS and BC2_uni_R. Turning to the authors' computational methods: Each sample was normalized by randomly selecting 1 million high-quality reads, each carrying a distinct molecular identifier. Instead of being binned into consensus sequences, reads that shared molecular identifiers were thrown out. CDR3 identification, clonotype clustering and error correction used MiTCR with a Q25 quality threshold and the strictest error-elimination algorithm. Lower-bound total TCR beta diversity was estimated with a nonparametric unseen species model using Euler transformation. TCRdb ran its own pipeline on the public reads, namely fastp trimming at Q25 and MiXCR clone calling, and kept in-frame beta chains. For every CDR3 protein sequence, its rows merge into one entry that carries the most common genes and DNA. TCRdb, not the original authors, processed these V and J calls. The sample contains around 1,000,000 distinct CDR3 sequences, around two fifths of them found a single time. The ten largest clones capture 10% to 15% of the sample.

The roughly 42 donors, aged 6 to 90 years, were systemically healthy Caucasian individuals from Russia. About 10 milliliters of peripheral blood were drawn from each donor into EDTA-treated Vacutainer tubes. Ficoll-Paque density-gradient centrifugation was used to isolate PBMCs, with at least 7 million per sample. Trizol reagent was used to extract total RNA from PBMCs, with at least 6 micrograms per sample. Naive CD45RAhigh/CD27high T cell percentages were measured by flow cytometry on a PBMC aliquot from every donor. V is clipped by 4 bases and J by 8 bases, and the sequence between their germline boundaries is 12 bases long. CDR1 SGHRS and CDR2 YFSETQ are derived from the germline V gene. The CDR3 contains 12 residues, cysteine and phenylalanine counted. The read is trimmed to its CDR3 DNA, 36 bases read in frame from base 1. The record originates from a study of blood T cells in healthy people across ages (dated by TCRdb to between 2014 and 2017). At the level of the whole study: Template switching captured roughly one uniquely barcoded TCR beta cDNA molecule per two T cells in model experiments. Age-related changes in TCR beta repertoire diversity were measured in the study by deep sequencing normalized with unique cDNA molecular identifiers. Donors were grouped into four age groups: young (average approximately 16 years), middle-aged (under 40), aged (about 59) and long-lived (about 90). To avoid experimental bias, donors of different ages were distributed randomly across sequencing lanes. Using the same blood draw, the study looked at two additional independent replicas of 1 million unique cDNA reads for two donors, one aged 18 to 30 and the other aged 80 or older.

The paper as a whole reports these results and caveats: Total diversity estimates from one million sequenced T cells were considered lower bounds and underestimates. Bulk unsorted PBMC profiling prevented conclusive comparison of naive and antigen-experienced compartments. As age increased, observed TCR beta diversity per million T cells dropped in a roughly linear way, and a significant reduction was already evident by age 40. Donor CMV infection status was unknown, potentially confounding age-related changes in expanded clonotypes. The long-lived group showed more naive CD4+ T cells, fewer expanded clones and increased TCR diversity than the aged group, suggesting age selection. Observed TCR beta diversity correlated strongly with the percentage of naive T cells measured by flow cytometry.

This receptor was taken from a man aged 18-30 years in good health. The rearranged segments are TRBV5-1 and TRBJ1-1; the D gene remains uncertain. Sequencing input: blood. The base sequence is TGCGCCAGCAGCGCCACATCTTCCGAAGCTTTCTTT. Its protein product is CASSATSSEAFF. Here the CDR3 is joined to the reference TRBV5-1 and TRBJ1-1 genes, and the full variable domain is: KAGVTQTPRYLIKTRGQQVTLSCSPISGHRSVSWYQQTPGQGLQFLFEYFSETQRNKGNFPGRFSGRQFSNSRSEMNVSTLELGDSALYLCASSATSSEAFFGQGTRLTVV.